This record looks at one T cell receptor (beta chain) sequence and its context. The CDR3 runs to 12 residues. Trimming shortened V by 8 bases and J by 4 bases, and 9 bases separated the two germline ends. Germline V CDR1 and CDR2: SNHLY, FYNNEI. The data were obtained in a study of siplizumab effects on memory and regulatory T cells. Profiling relied on immunoSEQ multiplex PCR, and the TCRdb table lists in-frame clones only, not all of them. The table lists around 100,000 clones, roughly 92% of them singletons. The V and J genes are TRBV2 and TRBJ2-1; D is unclear. Sequencing input: CD4+ T cells sorted from blood. The sequence derives from a human donor in good health. The CDR3 spells CASSESYNEQFF. The CDR3 coding sequence is TGTGCCAGCTCCGAGTCGTACAATGAGCAGTTCTTC.